The TCR beta chain described here comes from a study of a mutant IDH1 vaccine in newly diagnosed glioma. About the study: Patients came in for eight vaccinations, in weeks 1, 3, 5, 7, 11, 15, 19 and 23. Whole-study findings and limits: There seemed to be no relation between pseudoprogression and changes in top peripheral T cell clonotypes.

Noted time point: week 23, last vaccination. What each vaccine dose contained was 300 ug of mutant IDH1 20-mer peptide, accompanied by topical imiquimod. This CDR3 is built from 14 residues. The junction had 3 bases not matched to a gene; V was cut back by 5 bases and J by 5 bases. The germline CDR1 and CDR2 sequences are SGHVS and FQNEAQ. Concerning this clone: What it recognizes is unknown.

Method: immunoSEQ multiplex PCR; TCRdb's copy keeps in-frame clones and lacks some. The sample holds about 55,000 clones, over 70% seen once. This TCR derives from a man aged 40-49 years with glioma. The chain carries TRBV7-8 and TRBJ1-6, with TRBD1 matching 7 bases. The sequences come from PBMCs, collected from a glioma patient whose treatment included an IDH1 peptide vaccine. CDR3: CASSPTGDNSPLHF. The CDR3 DNA follows: TGTGCCAGCAGCCCCACAGGGGATAATTCACCCCTCCACTTT.